This paragraph covers one TCR beta chain sequence. This specimen belongs to a study of blood T cell repertoires in COVID-19. Categorization into cohorts depended on clinical history that participants reported. Recovered participants had two consecutive negative NP/OP PCR tests, healthcare professional clearance, or symptom resolution. In the original processing: Scientists estimated how many nucleated cells there were by amplifying reference gene primers. Sequenced by immunoSEQ multiplex PCR; TCRdb stores in-frame clones only, minus some. V and J calls plus clone size are reproduced from that table; the DNA served to infer D and trimming. This table holds more than 250,000 clones, approximately 89% found once. Sequenced material: PBMCs or T cells enriched from blood (not recorded which). The clonotype comes from a woman aged 25 to 39 who had recovered from COVID-19.

As DNA, the CDR3 is TGTGCCAGCAGGGGAGACGGGACACCTCGCTCTGGAAACACCATATATTTT. Its translation: CASRGDGTPRSGNTIYF. The J gene is TRBJ1-3, the V gene TRBV3-1 (or the pseudogene TRBV3-2), with D perhaps matching TRBD1 (6 bases). The CDR3 loop spans 17 amino acids. Germline V lookup: CDR1 LGHDT, CDR2 YNNKEL (reference sequence). Trimming left V 6 bases short and J 0 bases short, with 18 bases between.